This section outlines one T cell receptor (beta chain) sequence together with its context. As yet, its antigen is unknown. The CDR3 contains 15 residues. CDR1 SGHDT and CDR2 YYEEEE come from the germline V gene. V was clipped by 3 bases and J by 2 bases, with 15 bases between them. A multiplex PCR was run with 60 Vbeta primers and 13 Jbeta primers. Profiling relied on immunoSEQ multiplex PCR, and the TCRdb table lists in-frame clones only, not all of them. The sample yields roughly 180,000 clones, 75% to 85% seen once. This record belongs to a study of cytomegalovirus exposure and HLA in healthy donors. Broader study findings: Further analysis was carried out later, and it showed several of the most significant clusters appearing linked to common viral pathogens. Reports credit the classifier with highly specific, highly sensitive diagnosis of cytomegalovirus status.

The material sequenced was PBMCs. The chain is built from TRBV5-6 and TRBJ2-7; D may be TRBD2 (6 bases). The receptor comes from a man aged 18 to 30 in good health and CMV-seronegative. Here the CDR3 reads CASSSYGTSTYEQYF. CDR3 nucleotide sequence: TGTGCCAGCAGCTCATACGGGACTTCCACCTACGAGCAGTACTTC.